This record looks at one TCR beta chain sequence and its context. The sample belongs to a study of blood T cell repertoires in COVID-19. Turning to the study itself: Material from acute and convalescent COVID-19 was sourced from the United States, Italy and Spain. The cDNA or gDNA used as material had been derived from T cells, B-cell-depleted T cells, or PBMCs.

The authors' processing: Reference gene primer amplification yielded estimated nucleated cell counts. Profiled with immunoSEQ multiplex PCR; TCRdb holds only in-frame clones, not every one. V and J calls plus clone size are reproduced from that table; the DNA served to infer D and trimming. This sample carries fewer than 120,000 clones, more than 75% of them seen once, and the ten largest clones take about 3%. Germline-derived CDR1 and CDR2 are MNHNY and SVGAGI (reference sequence). V shed 0 bases and J 2 bases; nucleotides not matched to a gene: 6. This CDR3 is built from 16 residues. The TCR comes from a woman aged 50 to 60 with acute or convalescent COVID-19. Sequencing was done on a sample of peripheral blood. The chain links TRBV6-6 to TRBJ2-7; TRBD2 matches 8 bases. This CDR3 reads CASSYSARREAYEQYF. DNA for the CDR3: TGTGCCAGCAGTTACTCGGCGAGGCGGGAGGCCTACGAGCAGTACTTC.